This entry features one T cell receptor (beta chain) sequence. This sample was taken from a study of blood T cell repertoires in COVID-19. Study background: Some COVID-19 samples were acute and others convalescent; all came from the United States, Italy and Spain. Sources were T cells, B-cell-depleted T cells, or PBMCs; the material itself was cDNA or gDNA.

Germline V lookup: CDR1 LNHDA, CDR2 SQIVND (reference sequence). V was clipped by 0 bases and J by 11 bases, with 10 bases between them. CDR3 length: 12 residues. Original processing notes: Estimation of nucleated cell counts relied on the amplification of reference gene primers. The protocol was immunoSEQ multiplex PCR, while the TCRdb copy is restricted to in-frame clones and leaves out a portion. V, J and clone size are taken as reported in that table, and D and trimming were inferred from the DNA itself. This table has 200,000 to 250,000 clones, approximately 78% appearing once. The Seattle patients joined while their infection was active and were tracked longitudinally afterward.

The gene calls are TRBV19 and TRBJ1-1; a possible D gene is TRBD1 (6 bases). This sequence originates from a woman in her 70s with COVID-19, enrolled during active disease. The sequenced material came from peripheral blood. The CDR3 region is CASSIDRQGAFF. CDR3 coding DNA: TGTGCCAGTAGTATAGATCGGCAGGGGGCTTTCTTT. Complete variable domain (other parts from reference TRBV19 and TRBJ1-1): DGGITQSPKYLFRKEGQNVTLSCEQNLNHDAMYWYRQDPGQGLRLIYYSQIVNDFQKGDIAEGYSVSREKKESFPLTVTSAQKNPTAFYLCASSIDRQGAFFGQGTRLTVV.